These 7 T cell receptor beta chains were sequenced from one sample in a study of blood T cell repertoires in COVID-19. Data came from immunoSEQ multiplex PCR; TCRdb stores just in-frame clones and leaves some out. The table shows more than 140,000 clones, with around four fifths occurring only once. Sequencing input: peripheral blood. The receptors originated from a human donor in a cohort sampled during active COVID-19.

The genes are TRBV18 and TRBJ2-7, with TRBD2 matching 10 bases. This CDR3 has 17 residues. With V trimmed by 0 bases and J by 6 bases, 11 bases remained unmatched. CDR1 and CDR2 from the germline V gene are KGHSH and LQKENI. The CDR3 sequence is CASSPPGQLAGVGEQYF. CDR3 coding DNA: TGTGCCAGCTCACCACCTGGGCAGCTAGCGGGAGTTGGCGAGCAGTACTTC.

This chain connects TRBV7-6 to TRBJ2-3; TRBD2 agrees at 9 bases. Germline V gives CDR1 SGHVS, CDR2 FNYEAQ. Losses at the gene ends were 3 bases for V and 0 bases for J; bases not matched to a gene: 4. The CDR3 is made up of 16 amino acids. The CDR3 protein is CASSLLAGVSTDTQYF. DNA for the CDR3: TGTGCCAGCAGCTTGTTAGCGGGAGTGAGCACAGATACGCAGTATTTT.

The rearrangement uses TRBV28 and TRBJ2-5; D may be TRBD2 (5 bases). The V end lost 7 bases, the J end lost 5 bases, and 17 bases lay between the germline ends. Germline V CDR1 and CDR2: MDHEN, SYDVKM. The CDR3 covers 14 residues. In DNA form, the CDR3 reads TGTGCCAGCAAAAACTACGCGGGCGCCGAGACCCAGTACTTC. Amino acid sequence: CASKNYAGAETQYF. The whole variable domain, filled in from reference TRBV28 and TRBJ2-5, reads DVKVTQSSRYLVKRTGEKVFLECVQDMDHENMFWYRQDPGLGLRLIYFSYDVKMKEKGDIPEGYSVSREKKERFSLILESASTNQTSMYLCASKNYAGAETQYFGPGTRLLVL.

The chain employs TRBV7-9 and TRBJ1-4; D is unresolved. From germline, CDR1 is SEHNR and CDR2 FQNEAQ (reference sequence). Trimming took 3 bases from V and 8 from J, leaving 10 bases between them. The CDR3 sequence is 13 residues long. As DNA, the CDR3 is TGTGCCAGCAGCTTGACTGGCGGGGAAAAACTGTTTTTT. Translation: CASSLTGGEKLFF. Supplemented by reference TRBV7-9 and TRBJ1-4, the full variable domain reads DTGVSQNPRHKITKRGQNVTFRCDPISEHNRLYWYRQTLGQGPEFLTYFQNEAQLEKSRLLSDRFSAERPKGSFSTLEIQRTEQGDSAMYLCASSLTGGEKLFFGSGTQLSVL.

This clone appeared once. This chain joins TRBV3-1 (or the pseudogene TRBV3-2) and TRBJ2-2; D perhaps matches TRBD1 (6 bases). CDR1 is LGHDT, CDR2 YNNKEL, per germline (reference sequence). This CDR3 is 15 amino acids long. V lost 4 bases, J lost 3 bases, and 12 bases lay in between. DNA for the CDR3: TGTGCCAGCAGCCCCCCGGGGACACACACCGGGGAGCTGTTTTTT. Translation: CASSPPGTHTGELFF.

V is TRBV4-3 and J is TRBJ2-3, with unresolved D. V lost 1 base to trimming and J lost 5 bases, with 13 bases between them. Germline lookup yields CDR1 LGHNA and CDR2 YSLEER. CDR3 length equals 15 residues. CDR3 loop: CASSQGALSRDTQYF. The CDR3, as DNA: TGCGCCAGCAGCCAAGGAGCTCTGAGTAGAGATACGCAGTATTTT.

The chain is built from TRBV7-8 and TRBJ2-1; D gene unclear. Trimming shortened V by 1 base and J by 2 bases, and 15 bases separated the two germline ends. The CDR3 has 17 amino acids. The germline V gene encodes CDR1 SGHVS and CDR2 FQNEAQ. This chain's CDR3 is CASSLEVTQAPYNEQFF. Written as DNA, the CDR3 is TGTGCCAGCAGCTTAGAGGTAACCCAGGCCCCCTACAATGAGCAGTTCTTC. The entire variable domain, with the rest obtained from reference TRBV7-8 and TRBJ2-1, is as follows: GAGVSQSPRYKVAKRGQDVALRCDPISGHVSLFWYQQALGQGPEFLTYFQNEAQLDKSGLPSDRFFAERPEGSVSTLKIQRTQQEDSAVYLCASSLEVTQAPYNEQFFGPGTRLTVL.